This passage covers 32 T cell receptor beta chains from one sample sequenced in a study of beta chain features in type 1 diabetes (dated by TCRdb to 2017 to 2018). The protocol used for the library was the immunoSEQ multiplex PCR assay. All of the isolated RNA was reverse transcribed with the High Capacity cDNA Reverse Transcription Kit, so expressed TCRB transcripts were sequenced. TCRdb's version of the immuneACCESS table is confined to in-frame rearrangements and falls short of the full clone set. An unresolved V gene accounts for under half of the shortfall where checked; the remainder is of unknown origin. Within this sample are fewer than 900,000 clones, with roughly a sixth of them counted one time only. Together, the top ten hold about 0.02% of the sample. The source material was naive CD4+ T cells from blood. The label giving this sample's cell subset or site can be read as: true naive CD4+ T cells. These receptors all come from a woman under 30 in good health.

This clone appeared a few times. The CDR3 loop is CASSNPGQVYEQYF. The CDR3 nucleotides are TGCGCCAGCAGCAACCCGGGACAAGTGTACGAGCAGTACTTC. The chain has TRBV5-1 and TRBJ2-7, with D maybe TRBD1 (6 bases). Germline CDR1 is SGHRS and CDR2 is YFSETQ. V was pared by 4 bases and J by 4 bases, with 15 bases between. The CDR3 has 14 residues. The variable domain in full, completed from reference TRBV5-1 and TRBJ2-7, reads KAGVTQTPRYLIKTRGQQVTLSCSPISGHRSVSWYQQTPGQGLQFLFEYFSETQRNKGNFPGRFSGRQFSNSRSEMNVSTLELGDSALYLCASSNPGQVYEQYFGPGTRLTVT.

This rearrangement joins TRBV7-3 to TRBJ2-3; D gene unclear. Trimming shortened V by 5 bases and J by 5 bases, and 11 bases separated the two germline ends. The CDR3 is 13 amino acids. Germline values: CDR1 SGHTA, CDR2 FQGTGA. The CDR3 bases are TGTGCCAGCAGCCCGGTGGAAGGAGATACGCAGTATTTT. Translating it yields CASSPVEGDTQYF.

The chain is built from TRBV7-9 and TRBJ1-3, with D possibly being TRBD1 (5 bases). Germline values: CDR1 SEHNR, CDR2 FQNEAQ (reference sequence). This CDR3 contains 16 residues. V was clipped by 3 bases and J by 1 base, with 13 bases between them. In DNA, the CDR3 is TGTGCCAGCAGCTTTGTGTCGACAGCTTCTGGAAACACCATATATTTT. Translated: CASSFVSTASGNTIYF.

The chain has TRBV9 and TRBJ2-4; 7 bases match TRBD1. Germline-derived CDR1 and CDR2 are SGDLS and YYNGEE. V lost 0 bases to trimming and J lost 7 bases; unmatched junction nucleotides: 13. This CDR3 contains 17 residues. CDR3 in DNA: TGTGCCAGCAGCGTAGGCCTTCGAACAGGGGATGGGAACATTCAGTACTTC. Protein sequence: CASSVGLRTGDGNIQYF.

The chain employs TRBV7-2 and TRBJ2-1, with D tentatively TRBD2 (6 bases). The V end lost 3 bases, the J end lost 2 bases, and 11 bases lay between the germline ends. In germline, CDR1 is SGHTA, CDR2 FQGNSA. The CDR3 totals 15 residues. In nucleotides, the CDR3 is TGTGCCAGCAGCTTTGTACCGGGAGCCTACAATGAGCAGTTCTTC. Translated, it gives CASSFVPGAYNEQFF.

This clone occurred a few times. CDR3 amino acids: CASGRNSNQPQHF. The DNA for the CDR3 is TGTGCCAGCGGGAGAAATAGCAATCAGCCCCAGCATTTT. The chain uses TRBV2 and TRBJ1-5; D is ambiguous. The ends were cut back, 8 bases at V and 0 bases at J, with 8 bases in the middle. CDR3 size: 13 residues. Germline V lookup: CDR1 SNHLY, CDR2 FYNNEI.

The chain carries TRBV6-5 and TRBJ2-5; TRBD2 matches at 7 bases. The V and J ends lost 6 bases and 5 bases, in that order; junction bases with no gene match: 12. Germline values: CDR1 MNHEY, CDR2 SVGAGI. This CDR3 is 15 amino acids long. CDR3 protein: CASRHRDYRGETQYF. The CDR3 nucleotides are TGTGCCAGCAGACACCGGGACTACCGTGGGGAGACCCAGTACTTC.

This chain links TRBV28 with TRBJ2-3; TRBD2 is a possible D gene (5 bases). The CDR3 consists of 13 residues. The V gene lost 8 bases and the J gene lost 2 bases, with 11 bases spanning the gap. Looked up from germline, CDR1 is MDHEN and CDR2 is SYDVKM. This chain's CDR3 is CASQAGFTDTQYF. For the CDR3, the DNA is TGTGCCAGCCAGGCGGGCTTCACAGATACGCAGTATTTT.

The rearrangement joins TRBV19 to TRBJ2-1, with a weak D call TRBD2 (6 bases). CDR1 and CDR2 (germline): LNHDA, SQIVND (reference sequence). The ends were cut back, 7 bases at V and 10 bases at J, with 23 bases in the middle. This CDR3 has 15 residues. The CDR3 coding sequence is TGTGCCAGTACGGCGGATTGGGGGTTAGCGGAAGAGCAGTTCTTC. Amino acids: CASTADWGLAEEQFF.

This clone occurred a few times. Sequence at one end of the junction differs from germline and may be a read error. The chain employs TRBV6-6 and TRBJ2-2; possibly TRBD2 for D (5 bases). CDR3 length: 14 amino acids. CDR1 MNHNY and CDR2 SVGAGI come from the germline V gene (reference sequence). The DNA of the CDR3 is TGCCAATCTAGTCGGGGTCTTGTTACCGGGGAGCTGTTTTTT. Translating gives CQSSRGLVTGELFF.

The V and J genes are TRBV6-5 and TRBJ1-1; D is unresolved. The V gene lost 9 bases and the J gene lost 0 bases, with 17 bases spanning the gap. The CDR3 sequence is 15 residues long. Germline CDR1 and CDR2: MNHEY and SVGAGI. The CDR3 here is CASGGPRRVNTEAFF. The CDR3 DNA is TGTGCCAGTGGAGGACCGCGGCGGGTGAACACTGAAGCTTTCTTT.

This clone was observed a handful of times. The chain employs TRBV7-9 and TRBJ2-5; no clear D. From germline, CDR1 is SEHNR and CDR2 FQNEAQ (reference sequence). The V and J ends lost 6 bases and 9 bases respectively, with 17 bases between them. This CDR3 has 13 residues. CDR3 protein: CASSQYYPWAQYF. CDR3 nucleotide sequence: TGTGCCAGCAGTCAATACTACCCCTGGGCCCAGTACTTC.

This rearrangement joins TRBV11-1 to TRBJ2-7; no reliable D call. The CDR3 is 15 amino acids. The germline V gene has CDR1 SGHAT and CDR2 FQDESV (reference sequence). Trimming left V 8 bases short and J 4 bases short, with 21 bases between. CDR3: CASSTGGHSLYEQYF. DNA of the CDR3: TGTGCCAGCTCAACTGGTGGCCACTCCCTGTACGAGCAGTACTTC.

This chain uses TRBV2 with TRBJ2-3; TRBD1 matches at 7 bases. CDR1 is SNHLY, CDR2 FYNNEI, per germline. J was trimmed by 0 bases and V by 5 bases; bases with no gene match: 8. The CDR3 covers 16 residues. The CDR3 region is CASSWTGLTSTDTQYF. CDR3 sequence (DNA): TGTGCCAGCAGTTGGACAGGCCTAACTAGCACAGATACGCAGTATTTT.

This clone was seen more than once but under ten times. V gene TRBV28 combines with J gene TRBJ1-2; D remains unclear. Per the germline V gene, CDR1 is MDHEN and CDR2 is SYDVKM. CDR3 length equals 12 residues. V lost 5 bases and J lost 4, with 8 bases in between. Written as DNA, the CDR3 is TGTGCCAGCAGTATGCTGAGCTATGGCTACACCTTC. This gives the protein CASSMLSYGYTF.

Only a few counts were recorded for this clone. J is TRBJ1-2 and V is TRBV7-9; D gene uncertain. In germline, CDR1 is SEHNR, CDR2 FQNEAQ (reference sequence). The length of the CDR3 is 14 residues. Trimming removed 1 base from V and 3 bases from J, with 9 bases in between. CDR3 nucleotide sequence: TGTGCCAGCAGCTTAGACGGCACAGACTATGGCTACACCTTC. It yields the protein CASSLDGTDYGYTF.

This clone was seen a few times. V gene TRBV19 combines with J gene TRBJ2-5, with TRBD1 matching 8 bases. After removal of 5 bases from V and 1 base from J, the junction contained 3 bases not matched to a gene. The CDR3 is 14 residues long. Germline V CDR1 and CDR2: LNHDA, SQIVND (reference sequence). CDR3: CASSSTGVQETQYF. The CDR3 DNA is TGTGCCAGTAGTTCGACAGGGGTCCAAGAGACCCAGTACTTC.

The rearrangement joins TRBV7-9 to TRBJ1-1, with 8 nucleotides matching TRBD1. The CDR3 extends over 14 amino acids. Germline-derived CDR1 and CDR2 are SEHNR and FQNEAQ (reference sequence). The J segment lost 2 bases and the V segment lost 3 bases, leaving 2 bases of the junction unmatched. CDR3 nucleotides: TGTGCCAGCAGCTTGGGACAGGACAACACTGAAGCTTTCTTT. Its protein is CASSLGQDNTEAFF.

This clone was detected a few times. V usage is TRBV2 and J usage is TRBJ2-2; D ambiguous. The CDR3 is 15 residues long. V lost 8 bases to trimming and J lost 3 bases, with 16 bases between them. The germline gives CDR1 SNHLY, CDR2 FYNNEI. This chain's CDR3 is CASLLDVGYTGELFF. The CDR3 DNA is TGTGCCAGCCTTCTCGATGTGGGGTACACCGGGGAGCTGTTTTTT. Full variable domain (missing parts from reference TRBV2 and TRBJ2-2): EPEVTQTPSHQVTQMGQEVILRCVPISNHLYFYWYRQILGQKVEFLVSFYNNEISEKSEIFDDQFSVERPDGSNFTLKIRSTKLEDSAMYFCASLLDVGYTGELFFGEGSRLTVL.

The table lists this clone with a few counts. This chain joins TRBV20-1 and TRBJ2-7; D remains unclear. The length of the CDR3 is 11 residues. V lost 7 bases and J 2 bases, leaving 9 bases between the germline ends. The germline V gene encodes CDR1 DFQATT and CDR2 SNEGSKA (reference sequence). Here the CDR3 DNA reads TGCAGTGTCGGAACGGCCTACGAGCAGTACTTC. Its translation is CSVGTAYEQYF.

This clone was seen repeatedly, ten times or more. The chain uses TRBV2 and TRBJ1-4; D unresolved. Between the trimmed V and J ends, which lost 6 bases and 7 bases, there was a span of 15 bases. The CDR3 totals 14 residues. Germline CDR1 is SNHLY and CDR2 is FYNNEI. CDR3 sequence (DNA): TGTGCCAGCAGCCTCAGAGGGTACGGTGAAAAACTGTTTTTT. Amino acids: CASSLRGYGEKLFF.

The chain links TRBV2 to TRBJ2-7, with D perhaps TRBD1 (7 bases). In germline, CDR1 is SNHLY, CDR2 FYNNEI. The V and J ends lost 1 base and 7 bases respectively, with 14 bases between them. The CDR3 extends over 14 amino acids. The CDR3: CASSEVEGAKEQYF. The CDR3 DNA sequence: TGTGCCAGCAGTGAAGTGGAGGGGGCAAAAGAGCAGTACTTC. The full variable domain, its missing parts supplied by reference TRBV2 and TRBJ2-7, is EPEVTQTPSHQVTQMGQEVILRCVPISNHLYFYWYRQILGQKVEFLVSFYNNEISEKSEIFDDQFSVERPDGSNFTLKIRSTKLEDSAMYFCASSEVEGAKEQYFGPGTRLTVT.

The gene calls are TRBV10-3 and TRBJ2-1; no clear D gene. Per germline, CDR1 ENHRY and CDR2 SYGVKD. The CDR3 runs to 16 residues. Trimming cost V 0 bases and J 0 bases, with 9 bases left between them. In nucleotides, the CDR3 is TGTGCCATCAGTGAGTCGACCTCGAGCTCCTACAATGAGCAGTTCTTC. This encodes CAISESTSSSYNEQFF.

In DNA, the CDR3 is TGTGCCAGCAGCAACCGGGACACCAGCTACGAGCAGTACTTC. It encodes CASSNRDTSYEQYF. V and J are TRBV6-1 and TRBJ2-7, with D perhaps TRBD1 (6 bases). CDR1 is MNHNS and CDR2 is SASEGT in the germline V gene. This CDR3 region has 14 residues. V shed 6 bases and J shed 3 bases, with 15 bases lying between them.

The chain recombines TRBV7-2 with TRBJ2-7, with D unclear. The germline V gene encodes CDR1 SGHTA and CDR2 FQGNSA. V was cut by 1 base and J by 5 bases, with 12 bases left in between. The CDR3 contains 14 residues. This CDR3 is CASSLGVGFNEQYF. The DNA for the CDR3 is TGTGCCAGCAGCTTAGGCGTGGGTTTTAACGAGCAGTACTTC.

This clone came up a few times. This sequence joins TRBV28 and TRBJ2-1; 7 bases are a match to TRBD2. Germline-derived CDR1 and CDR2 are MDHEN and SYDVKM. CDR3 length: 19 amino acids. J was trimmed by 4 bases and V by 7 bases; bases with no gene match: 22. The DNA of the CDR3 is TGTGCCAGCACCGAACTAGCGCCTACTAGCTTGGGGACTTACAATGAGCAGTTCTTC. Protein: CASTELAPTSLGTYNEQFF.

J is TRBJ2-2 and V is TRBV11-3; 7 bases line up with TRBD2. The V and J ends lost 1 base and 4 bases, in that order; junction bases with no gene match: 3. Germline loops: CDR1 SGHNT, CDR2 YENEEA. The CDR3 has 15 amino acids. The CDR3 nucleotides are TGTGCCAGCAGCTTAGCGGGGGGAACCACCGGGGAGCTGTTTTTT. Protein product: CASSLAGGTTGELFF.

This clone was observed a handful of times. This rearrangement joins TRBV13 to TRBJ2-3, with TRBD2 matching over 12 bases. J was trimmed by 2 bases and V by 5 bases; bases with no gene match: 5. Germline V gives CDR1 PRHDT, CDR2 FYEKMQ (reference sequence). The CDR3 contains 16 residues. CDR3 nucleotide sequence: TGTGCCAGCAGCATTAGACTAGCGGGAGTCACAGATACGCAGTATTTT. Protein product: CASSIRLAGVTDTQYF.

This clone was observed a handful of times. The chain is built from TRBV9 and TRBJ2-7; TRBD2 aligns across 8 bases. Germline V CDR1 and CDR2: SGDLS, YYNGEE. V lost 4 bases, J lost 1 base, and 7 bases stayed unmatched. CDR3 length: 15 amino acids. Written as DNA, the CDR3 is TGTGCCAGCAGCTTTAGCGGGACTTCATCCTACGAGCAGTACTTC. Residues: CASSFSGTSSYEQYF.

Only a few counts were recorded for this clone. The chain recombines TRBV2 with TRBJ2-3; D call uncertain. This CDR3 is built from 14 residues. Trimming cost V 2 bases and J 2 bases, with 8 bases left between them. Germline values: CDR1 SNHLY, CDR2 FYNNEI. CDR3 nucleotide sequence: TGTGCCAGCAGTGAAATGCTGGACACAGATACGCAGTATTTT. It codes for CASSEMLDTDTQYF.

This clone was found a few times. V usage is TRBV6-5 and J usage is TRBJ1-4; possibly TRBD1 for D (5 bases). Germline CDR1 is MNHEY and CDR2 is SVGAGI. The ends were cut back, 5 bases at V and 8 bases at J, with 15 bases in the middle. This CDR3 is built from 14 residues. CDR3 residues: CASSMGGEDEKLFF. CDR3 sequence (DNA): TGTGCCAGCAGTATGGGGGGGGAAGACGAAAAACTGTTTTTT.

The rearrangement links TRBV11-2 to TRBJ2-7; TRBD1 aligns across 9 bases. The CDR3 is 17 amino acids. Germline loops: CDR1 SGHAT, CDR2 FQNNGV. V shed 5 bases, J shed 6 bases, and the junction held 17 bases outside the gene matches. This CDR3 reads CASSHPQSGTGSFEQYF. The CDR3 bases are TGTGCCAGCAGCCACCCTCAATCCGGGACAGGGAGTTTCGAGCAGTACTTC.